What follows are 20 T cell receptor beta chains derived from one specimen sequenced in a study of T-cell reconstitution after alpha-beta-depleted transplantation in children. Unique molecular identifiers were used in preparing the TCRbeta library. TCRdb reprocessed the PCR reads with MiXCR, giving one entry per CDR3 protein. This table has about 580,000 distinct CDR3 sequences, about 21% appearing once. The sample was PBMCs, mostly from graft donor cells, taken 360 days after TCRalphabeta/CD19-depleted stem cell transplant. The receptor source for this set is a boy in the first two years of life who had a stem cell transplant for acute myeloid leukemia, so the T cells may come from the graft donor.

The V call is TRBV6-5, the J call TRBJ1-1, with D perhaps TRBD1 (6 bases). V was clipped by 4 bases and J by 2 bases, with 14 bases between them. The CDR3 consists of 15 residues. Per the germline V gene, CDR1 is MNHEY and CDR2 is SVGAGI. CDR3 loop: CASSFYRASNTEAFF. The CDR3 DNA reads TGTGCCAGCAGTTTCTACAGGGCATCAAACACTGAAGCTTTCTTT.

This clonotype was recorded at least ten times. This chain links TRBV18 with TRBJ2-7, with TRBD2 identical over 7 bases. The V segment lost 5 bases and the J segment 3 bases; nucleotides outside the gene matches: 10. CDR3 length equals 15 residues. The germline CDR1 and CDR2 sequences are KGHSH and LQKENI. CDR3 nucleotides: TGTGCCAGCTCAAGCCGGGACTACCGACGCTACGAGCAGTACTTC. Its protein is CASSSRDYRRYEQYF.

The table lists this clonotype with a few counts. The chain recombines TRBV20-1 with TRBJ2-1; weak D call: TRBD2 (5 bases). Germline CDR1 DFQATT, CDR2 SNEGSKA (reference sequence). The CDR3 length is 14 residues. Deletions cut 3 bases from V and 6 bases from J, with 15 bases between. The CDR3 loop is CSARRLALGNEQFF. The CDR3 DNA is TGCAGTGCTAGGCGGCTAGCTCTCGGCAATGAGCAGTTCTTC.

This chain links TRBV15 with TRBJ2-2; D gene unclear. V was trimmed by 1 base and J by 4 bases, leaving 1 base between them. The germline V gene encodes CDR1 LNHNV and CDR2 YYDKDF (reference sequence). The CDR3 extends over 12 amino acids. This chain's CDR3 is CATSRATGELFF. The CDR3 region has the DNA TGTGCCACCAGCAGAGCCACCGGGGAGCTGTTTTTT.

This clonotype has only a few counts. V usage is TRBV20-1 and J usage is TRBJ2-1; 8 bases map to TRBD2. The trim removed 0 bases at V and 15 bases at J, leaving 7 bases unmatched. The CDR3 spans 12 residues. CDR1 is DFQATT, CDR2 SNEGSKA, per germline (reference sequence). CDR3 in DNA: TGCAGTGCTAGAGATCAACGGGGGGGCCTGTTCTTC. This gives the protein CSARDQRGGLFF.

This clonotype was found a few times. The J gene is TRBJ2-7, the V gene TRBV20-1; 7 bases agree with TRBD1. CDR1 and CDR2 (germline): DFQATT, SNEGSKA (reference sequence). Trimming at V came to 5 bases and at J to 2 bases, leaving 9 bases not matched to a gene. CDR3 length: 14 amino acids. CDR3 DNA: TGCAGTGCTTCCACAGGGGTAATAACCTACGAGCAGTACGTC. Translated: CSASTGVITYEQYV.

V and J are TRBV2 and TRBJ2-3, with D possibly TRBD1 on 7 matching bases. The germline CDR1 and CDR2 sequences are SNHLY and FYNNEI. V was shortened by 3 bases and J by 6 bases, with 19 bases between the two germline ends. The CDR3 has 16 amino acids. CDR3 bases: TGTGCCAGCAGTGATCCAGGGGGGCCTCTGGCGGATACGCAGTATTTT. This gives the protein CASSDPGGPLADTQYF.

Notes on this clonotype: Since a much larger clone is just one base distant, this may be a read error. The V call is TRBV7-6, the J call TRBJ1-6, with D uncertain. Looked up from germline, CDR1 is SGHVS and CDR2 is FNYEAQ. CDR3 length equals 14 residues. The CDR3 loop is CGSSFTAQDSPLHF. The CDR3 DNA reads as TGTGGCAGCAGCTTTACTGCTCAGGATTCACCCCTCCACTTT.

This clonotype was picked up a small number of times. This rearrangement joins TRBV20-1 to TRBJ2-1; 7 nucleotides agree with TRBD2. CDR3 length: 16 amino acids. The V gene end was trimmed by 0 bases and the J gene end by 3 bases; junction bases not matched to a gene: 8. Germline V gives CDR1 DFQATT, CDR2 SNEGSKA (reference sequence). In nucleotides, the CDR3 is TGCAGTGCTAGAGAATTGGACGGGGGGAACTACAATGAGCAGTTCTTC. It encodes CSARELDGGNYNEQFF.

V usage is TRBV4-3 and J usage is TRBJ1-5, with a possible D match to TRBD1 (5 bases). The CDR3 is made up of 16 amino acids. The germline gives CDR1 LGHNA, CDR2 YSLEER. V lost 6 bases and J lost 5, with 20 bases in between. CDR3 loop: CASSLGWGSSDQPQHF. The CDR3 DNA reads TGCGCCAGCAGTCTGGGGTGGGGGTCGTCAGATCAGCCCCAGCATTTT.

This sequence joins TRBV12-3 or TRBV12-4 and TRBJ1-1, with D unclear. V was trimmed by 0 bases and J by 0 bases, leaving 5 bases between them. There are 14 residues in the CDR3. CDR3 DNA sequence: TGTGCCAGCAGTTTAGCGTACCTGAACACTGAAGCTTTCTTT. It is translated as CASSLAYLNTEAFF.

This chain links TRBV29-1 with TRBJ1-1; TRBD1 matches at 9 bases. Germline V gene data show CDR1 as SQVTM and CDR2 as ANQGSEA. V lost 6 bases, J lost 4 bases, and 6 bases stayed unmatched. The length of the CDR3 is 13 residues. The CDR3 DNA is TGCAGCGTCGCTACAGGGGGCGGCACTGAAGCTTTCTTT. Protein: CSVATGGGTEAFF.

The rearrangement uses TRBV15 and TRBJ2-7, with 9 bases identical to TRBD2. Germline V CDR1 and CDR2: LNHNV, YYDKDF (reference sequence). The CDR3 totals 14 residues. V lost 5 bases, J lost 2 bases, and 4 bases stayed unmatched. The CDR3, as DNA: TGTGCCACCAGCGTGAAGCGGGGGGCCTACGAGCAGTACTTC. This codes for CATSVKRGAYEQYF.

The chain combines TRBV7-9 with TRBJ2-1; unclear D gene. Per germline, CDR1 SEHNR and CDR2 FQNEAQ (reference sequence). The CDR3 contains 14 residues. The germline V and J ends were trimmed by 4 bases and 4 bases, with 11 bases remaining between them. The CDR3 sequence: CASSYQDQYNEQFF. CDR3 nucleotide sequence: TGTGCCAGCAGCTACCAGGACCAGTACAATGAGCAGTTCTTC.

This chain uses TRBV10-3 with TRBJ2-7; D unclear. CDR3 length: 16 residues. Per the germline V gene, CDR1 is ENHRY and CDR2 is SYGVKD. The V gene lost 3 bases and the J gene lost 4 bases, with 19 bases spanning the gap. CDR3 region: CAISDSKLNPLYEQYV. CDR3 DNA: TGTGCCATCAGTGATTCAAAGCTCAATCCCCTTTACGAGCAGTACGTC.

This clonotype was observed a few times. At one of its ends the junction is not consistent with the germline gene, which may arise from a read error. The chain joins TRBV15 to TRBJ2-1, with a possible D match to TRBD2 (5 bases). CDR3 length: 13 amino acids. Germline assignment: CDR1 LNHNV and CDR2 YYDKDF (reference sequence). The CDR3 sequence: CATSREDGVQVVF. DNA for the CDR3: TGTGCCACCAGCAGAGAGGACGGGGTCCAAGTAGTCTTC.

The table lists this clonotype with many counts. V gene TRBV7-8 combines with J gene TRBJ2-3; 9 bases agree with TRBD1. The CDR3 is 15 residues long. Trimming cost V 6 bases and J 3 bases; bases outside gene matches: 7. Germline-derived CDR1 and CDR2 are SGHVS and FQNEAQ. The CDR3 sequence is CASRNRGRGTDTQYF. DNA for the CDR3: TGTGCCAGCAGGAACAGGGGGCGCGGGACAGATACGCAGTATTTT.

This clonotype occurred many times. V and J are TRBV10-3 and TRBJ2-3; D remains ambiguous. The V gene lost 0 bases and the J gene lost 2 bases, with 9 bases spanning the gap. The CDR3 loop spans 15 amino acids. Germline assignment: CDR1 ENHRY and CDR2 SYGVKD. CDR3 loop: CAISESGRFTDTQYF. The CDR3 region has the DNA TGTGCCATCAGTGAGTCCGGCAGGTTCACAGATACGCAGTATTTT.

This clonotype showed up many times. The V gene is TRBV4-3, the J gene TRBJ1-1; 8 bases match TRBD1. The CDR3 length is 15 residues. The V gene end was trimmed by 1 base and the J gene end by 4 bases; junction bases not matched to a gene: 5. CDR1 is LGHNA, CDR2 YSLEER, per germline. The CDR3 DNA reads TGCGCCAGCAGCCAAGGAAGACAGGGGCTCACTGAAGCTTTCTTT. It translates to CASSQGRQGLTEAFF.

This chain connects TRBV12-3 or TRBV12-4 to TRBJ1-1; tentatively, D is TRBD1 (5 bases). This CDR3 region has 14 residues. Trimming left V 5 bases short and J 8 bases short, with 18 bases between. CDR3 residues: CASSPDWGSREAFF. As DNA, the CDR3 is TGTGCCAGCAGTCCGGATTGGGGGTCCCGAGAAGCTTTCTTT.